Listed below are T cell receptor beta chains from one sample, sequenced in a study of blood T cell repertoires in COVID-19. Sequencing was performed with immunoSEQ multiplex PCR; in TCRdb, only in-frame clones are kept and a portion is missing. Among about 400,000 clones listed, approximately 86% were seen once. What was sequenced was peripheral blood. The receptors come from a human donor in a cohort sampled during active COVID-19. CDR3s include the opening cysteine and the closing phenylalanine or tryptophan. Each record gives: D gene, J gene, V gene, CDR3 protein. A D gene is named only where the DNA matches it firmly.

>NA|TRBJ1-6|TRBV19
CASSVNYNSPLHF
>TRBD1|TRBJ1-1|TRBV18
CASSPPDPGQGLAFF
>NA|TRBJ1-6|TRBV5-1
CASSLGQYESPLHF
>NA|TRBJ1-1|TRBV6-5
CASSQNRALNTEAFF
>TRBD2|TRBJ2-5|TRBV7-9
CASSLTSGGKETQYF
>NA|TRBJ2-7|TRBV30
CAWRTGEGYEQYF
>TRBD1|TRBJ1-1|TRBV29-1
CSVDGQGDTEAFF
>NA|TRBJ1-3|TRBV7-8
CASSPASSGNTIYF
>NA|TRBJ2-5|TRBV25-1
CASSSQGITQYF
>NA|TRBJ1-5|TRBV5-8
CASSLGTVQNQPQHF
>NA|TRBJ1-4|TRBV9
CASSVGQGHNEKLFF
>TRBD1|TRBJ2-2|TRBV9
CASSGTGTENTGELFF
>TRBD2|TRBJ2-1|TRBV2
CASSEAGTRQFF
>NA|TRBJ1-3|TRBV30
CAWGRRSSGNTIYF
>TRBD2|TRBJ2-2|TRBV6-1
CASSGLAGLNTGELFF
>NA|TRBJ2-1|TRBV7-3
CASSRSIAAYNEQFF
>TRBD2|TRBJ2-7|TRBV12-3/TRBV12-4
CASSRTSIHEQYF
>TRBD1|TRBJ2-1|TRBV3-1/TRBV3-2
CASRDSLYNEQFF
>TRBD1|TRBJ1-4|TRBV19
CASSIEPGQGKELFF
>NA|TRBJ2-7|TRBV5-5
CASTMGTSYEQYF
>NA|TRBJ2-7|TRBV4-2
CASSQDRGTGGSYEQYF
>NA|TRBJ1-2|TRBV7-9
CASSLYDGYTF
>TRBD1|TRBJ1-5|TRBV19
CASSGDRVRPQHF
>TRBD2|TRBJ2-7|TRBV20-1
CSASFRSRGAGLSSYEQYF
>NA|TRBJ1-1|TRBV5-1
CASADRINTEAFF
>NA|TRBJ2-1|TRBV21-1
CASRKKGLFNEQFF
>TRBD1|TRBJ2-7|TRBV30
CAWSGDRGYEQYF
>TRBD1|TRBJ1-5|TRBV28
CASSLWQGEGQPQHF
>NA|TRBJ1-5|TRBV11-2
CASSPAGGRGNQPQHF
>TRBD2|TRBJ2-1|TRBV29-1
CSVDGPPQLADSYNEQFF
>NA|TRBJ1-5|TRBV19
CASSPLLWGTQPQHF
>NA|TRBJ1-4|TRBV6-5
CASKAGAATNEKLFF
>TRBD2|TRBJ2-1|TRBV24-1
CATSGRTSVKFF
>NA|TRBJ2-5|TRBV7-8
CASSFSGRRQETQYF
>TRBD2|TRBJ2-5|TRBV2
CASTNSGGDQETQYF
>NA|TRBJ2-7|TRBV2
CASTMGGVKFYEQYF
>NA|TRBJ2-5|TRBV21-1
CASTGHEETQYF
>NA|TRBJ2-5|TRBV2
CASSELWRGTQYF
>TRBD1|TRBJ2-1|TRBV25-1
CASSEKGQGGYNEQFF
>NA|TRBJ1-5|TRBV2
CASSVQISNQPQHF
>TRBD1|TRBJ1-4|TRBV6-5
CATAQTGPNEKLFF
>NA|TRBJ1-5|TRBV30
CAAGRNNQPQHF
>TRBD2|TRBJ2-7|TRBV3-1/TRBV3-2
CASSQDRLAGEQYF
>TRBD2|TRBJ2-7|TRBV27
CASSLGGTYEQYF
>TRBD2|TRBJ2-2|TRBV7-8
CASSLVRSSGRNWELFF
>NA|TRBJ2-1|TRBV7-9
CASSLARSGLPSDEQFF
>NA|TRBJ2-3|TRBV21-1
CASSKDHGSDAWGDTQYF
>TRBD1|TRBJ1-1|TRBV10-3
CAIRSTRDSRSTEAFF
>TRBD1|TRBJ1-2|TRBV7-3
CASSLTPGQDPLGYTF
>TRBD1|TRBJ1-4|TRBV6-5
CASSRGTNEKLFF